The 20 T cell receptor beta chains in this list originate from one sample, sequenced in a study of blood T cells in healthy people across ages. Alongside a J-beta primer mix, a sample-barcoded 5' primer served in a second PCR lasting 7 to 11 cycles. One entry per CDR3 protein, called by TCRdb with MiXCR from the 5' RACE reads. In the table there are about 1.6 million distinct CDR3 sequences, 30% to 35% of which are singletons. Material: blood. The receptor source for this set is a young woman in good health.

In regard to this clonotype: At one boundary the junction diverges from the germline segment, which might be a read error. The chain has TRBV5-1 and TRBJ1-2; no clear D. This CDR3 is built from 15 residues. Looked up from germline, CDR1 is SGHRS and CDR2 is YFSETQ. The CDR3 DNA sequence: TGCGCCGGCAGCTTGTCGGCAGAATTTAACTATGGCTACACCTTC. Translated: CAGSLSAEFNYGYTF.

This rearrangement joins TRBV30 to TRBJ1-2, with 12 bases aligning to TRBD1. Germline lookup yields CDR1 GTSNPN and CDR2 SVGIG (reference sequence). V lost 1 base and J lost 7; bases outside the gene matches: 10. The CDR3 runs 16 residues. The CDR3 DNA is TGTGCCTGGAGTGCGAACCGGGGACAGGGGGCGCGTGGCTACACCTTC. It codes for CAWSANRGQGARGYTF. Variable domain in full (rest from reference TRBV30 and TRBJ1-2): SQTIHQWPATLVQPVGSPLSLECTVEGTSNPNLYWYRQAAGRGLQLLFYSVGIGQISSEVPQNLSASRPQDRQFILSSKKLLLSDSGFYLCAWSANRGQGARGYTFGSGTRLTVV.

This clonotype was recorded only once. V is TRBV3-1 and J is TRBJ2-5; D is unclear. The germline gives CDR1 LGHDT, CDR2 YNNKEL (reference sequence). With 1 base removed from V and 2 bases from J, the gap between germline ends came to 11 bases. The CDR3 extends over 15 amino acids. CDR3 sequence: CASSQGGNTQETQYF. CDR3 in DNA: TGTGCCAGCAGCCAAGGTGGTAACACGCAAGAGACCCAGTACTTC.

The CDR3 coding sequence is TGCGCCAGCAGCTTTAGCGGTGGTGATACGCAGTTCTTC. This sequence encodes CASSFSGGDTQFF. This sequence joins TRBV5-1 and TRBJ2-1; possibly TRBD2 for D (6 bases). The CDR3 loop spans 13 amino acids. Trimming removed 2 bases from V and 12 bases from J, with 15 bases in between. Germline CDR1 is SGHRS and CDR2 is YFSETQ.

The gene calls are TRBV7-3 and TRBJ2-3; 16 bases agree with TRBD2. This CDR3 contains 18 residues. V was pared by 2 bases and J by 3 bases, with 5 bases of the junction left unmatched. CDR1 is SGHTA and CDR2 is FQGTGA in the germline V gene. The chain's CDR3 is CASSLRGLAGGGTDTQYF. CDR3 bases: TGTGCCAGCAGCTTACGGGGACTAGCGGGAGGGGGAACAGATACGCAGTATTTT.

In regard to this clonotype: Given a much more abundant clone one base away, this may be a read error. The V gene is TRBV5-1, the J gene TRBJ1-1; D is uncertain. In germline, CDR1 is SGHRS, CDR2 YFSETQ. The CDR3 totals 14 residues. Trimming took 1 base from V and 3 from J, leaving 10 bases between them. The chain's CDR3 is CASSLREGDTEAFF. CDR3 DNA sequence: TGCGCCAGCAGCTTGAGGGAGGGAGACACTGAAGCTTTCTTT.

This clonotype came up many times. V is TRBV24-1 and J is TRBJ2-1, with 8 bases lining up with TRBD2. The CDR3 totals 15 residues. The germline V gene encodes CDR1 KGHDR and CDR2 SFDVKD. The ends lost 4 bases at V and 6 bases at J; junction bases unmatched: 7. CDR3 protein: CATSDPSGTSNEQFF. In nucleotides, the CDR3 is TGTGCCACCAGTGACCCCTCCGGGACTAGCAATGAGCAGTTCTTC.

CDR3 amino acids: CASRWTGGYGYTF. CDR3 in DNA: TGCGCCAGCCGTTGGACAGGCGGCTATGGCTACACCTTC. The chain combines TRBV5-1 with TRBJ1-2, with 7 bases lining up with TRBD1. Germline-derived CDR1 and CDR2 are SGHRS and YFSETQ. The V and J ends lost 7 bases and 4 bases, in that order; junction bases with no gene match: 7. This CDR3 contains 13 residues.

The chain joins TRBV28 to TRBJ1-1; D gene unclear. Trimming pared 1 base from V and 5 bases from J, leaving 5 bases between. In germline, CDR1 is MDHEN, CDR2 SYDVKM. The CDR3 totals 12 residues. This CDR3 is CASSLFGTEAFF. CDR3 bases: TGTGCCAGCAGTTTATTTGGTACTGAAGCTTTCTTT. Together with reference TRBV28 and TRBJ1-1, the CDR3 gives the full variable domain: DVKVTQSSRYLVKRTGEKVFLECVQDMDHENMFWYRQDPGLGLRLIYFSYDVKMKEKGDIPEGYSVSREKKERFSLILESASTNQTSMYLCASSLFGTEAFFGQGTRLTVV.

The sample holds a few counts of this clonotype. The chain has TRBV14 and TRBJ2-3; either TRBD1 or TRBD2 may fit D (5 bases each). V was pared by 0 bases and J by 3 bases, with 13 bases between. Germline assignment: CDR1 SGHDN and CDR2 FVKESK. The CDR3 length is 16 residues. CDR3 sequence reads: CASSQDVGTVTDTQYF. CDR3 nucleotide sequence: TGTGCCAGCAGCCAAGATGTGGGGACGGTGACAGATACGCAGTATTTT. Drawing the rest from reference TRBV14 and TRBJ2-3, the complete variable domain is EAGVTQFPSHSVIEKGQTVTLRCDPISGHDNLYWYRRVMGKEIKFLLHFVKESKQDESGMPNNRFLAERTGGTYSTLKVQPAELEDSGVYFCASSQDVGTVTDTQYFGPGTRLTVL.

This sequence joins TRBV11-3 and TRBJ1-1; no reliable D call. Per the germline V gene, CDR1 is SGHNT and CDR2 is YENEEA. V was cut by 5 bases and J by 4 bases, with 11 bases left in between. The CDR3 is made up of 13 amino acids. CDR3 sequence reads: CASSGPPGTEAFF. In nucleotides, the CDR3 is TGTGCCAGCAGCGGACCCCCGGGCACTGAAGCTTTCTTT. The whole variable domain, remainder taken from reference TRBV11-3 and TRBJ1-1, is EAGVVQSPRYKIIEKKQPVAFWCNPISGHNTLYWYLQNLGQGPELLIRYENEEAVDDSQLPKDRFSAERLKGVDSTLKIQPAELGDSAVYLCASSGPPGTEAFFGQGTRLTVV.

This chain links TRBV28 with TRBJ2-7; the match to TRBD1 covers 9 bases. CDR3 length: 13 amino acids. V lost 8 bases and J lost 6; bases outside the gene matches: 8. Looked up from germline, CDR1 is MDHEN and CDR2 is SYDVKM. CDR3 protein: CASRGTGPCEQYF. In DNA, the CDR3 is TGTGCCAGCCGGGGGACAGGGCCGTGCGAGCAGTACTTC.

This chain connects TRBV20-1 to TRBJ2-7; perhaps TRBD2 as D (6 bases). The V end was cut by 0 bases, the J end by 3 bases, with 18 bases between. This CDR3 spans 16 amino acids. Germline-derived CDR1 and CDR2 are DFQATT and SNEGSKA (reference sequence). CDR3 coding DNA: TGCAGTGCTAGAGATCGGGGGACGTCCGGGCACTACGAGCAGTACTTC. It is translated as CSARDRGTSGHYEQYF.

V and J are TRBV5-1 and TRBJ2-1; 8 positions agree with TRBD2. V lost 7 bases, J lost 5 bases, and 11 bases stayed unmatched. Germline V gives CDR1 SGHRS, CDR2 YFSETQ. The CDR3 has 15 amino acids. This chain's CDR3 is CASGYRAGADNEQFF. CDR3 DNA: TGCGCCAGCGGCTACCGAGCGGGAGCGGACAATGAGCAGTTCTTC.

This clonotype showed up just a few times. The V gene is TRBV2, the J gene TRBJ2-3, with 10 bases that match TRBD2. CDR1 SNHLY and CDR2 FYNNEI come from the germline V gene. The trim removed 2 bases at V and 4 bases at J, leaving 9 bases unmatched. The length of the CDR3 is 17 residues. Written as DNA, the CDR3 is TGTGCCAGCAGTGAACTCCCTAGCGGGAGCCCCGCAGATACGCAGTATTTT. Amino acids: CASSELPSGSPADTQYF.

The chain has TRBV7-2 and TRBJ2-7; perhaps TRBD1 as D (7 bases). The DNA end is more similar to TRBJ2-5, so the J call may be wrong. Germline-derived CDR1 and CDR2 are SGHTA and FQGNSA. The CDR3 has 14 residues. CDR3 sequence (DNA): TGTACCAGCAGCTTGGAGGGGGCCCAAGAGACCCAGTACTTC. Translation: CTSSLEGAQETQYF.

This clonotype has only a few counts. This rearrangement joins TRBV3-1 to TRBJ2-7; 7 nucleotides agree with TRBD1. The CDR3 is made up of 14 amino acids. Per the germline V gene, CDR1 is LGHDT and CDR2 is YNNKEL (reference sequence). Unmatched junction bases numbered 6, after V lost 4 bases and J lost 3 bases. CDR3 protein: CASSPERDSYEQYF. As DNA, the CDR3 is TGTGCCAGCAGCCCCGAACGGGACAGCTACGAGCAGTACTTC.

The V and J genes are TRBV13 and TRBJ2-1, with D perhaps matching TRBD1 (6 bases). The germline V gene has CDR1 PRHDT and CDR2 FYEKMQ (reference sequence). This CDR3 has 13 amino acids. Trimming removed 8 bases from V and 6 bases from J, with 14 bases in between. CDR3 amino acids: CASGRGVFNEQFF. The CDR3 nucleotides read TGTGCCAGCGGCAGGGGAGTATTCAATGAGCAGTTCTTC.

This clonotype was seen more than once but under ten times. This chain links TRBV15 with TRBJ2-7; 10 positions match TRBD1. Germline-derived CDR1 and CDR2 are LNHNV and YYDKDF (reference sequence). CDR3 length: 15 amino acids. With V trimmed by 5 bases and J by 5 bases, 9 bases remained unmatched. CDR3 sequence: CATSLSPGTGDEQYF. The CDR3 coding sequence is TGTGCCACCAGCTTATCGCCCGGGACAGGGGACGAGCAGTACTTC. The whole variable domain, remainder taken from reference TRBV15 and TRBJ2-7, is DAMVIQNPRYQVTQFGKPVTLSCSQTLNHNVMYWYQQKSSQAPKLLFHYYDKDFNNEADTPDNFQSRRPNTSFCFLDIRSPGLGDTAMYLCATSLSPGTGDEQYFGPGTRLTVT.

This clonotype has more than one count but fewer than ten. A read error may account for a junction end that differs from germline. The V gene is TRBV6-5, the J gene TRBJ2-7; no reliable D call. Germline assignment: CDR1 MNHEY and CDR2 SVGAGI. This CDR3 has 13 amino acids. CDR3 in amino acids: CASSSSHLYGQYF. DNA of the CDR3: TGTGCCAGCAGTTCCTCACACCTCTACGGGCAGTACTTC.